The 11 T cell receptor beta chains given below trace back to one sample, sequenced in a study of shared clonotypes between healthy human individuals. Profiled with immunoSEQ multiplex PCR; TCRdb holds only in-frame clones, not every one. The sample lists over a million clones; roughly 74% were seen once. Sequencing input: memory CD4+ T cells from PBMCs. Subset noted: CD45RA-negative fraction. The source is a man in his late teens or twenties in good health. Some clones in this sample may be carry-over from other donors' samples.

A note on this clone: This specimen includes other DNA sequences encoding the same CDR3. The gene calls are TRBV19 and TRBJ2-1; no definite D call. Per the germline V gene, CDR1 is LNHDA and CDR2 is SQIVND (reference sequence). The CDR3 has 12 amino acids. V was shortened by 5 bases and J by 7 bases, with 9 bases between the two germline ends. DNA for the CDR3: TGTGCCAGTAGTCATCGGCTTAATGAGCAGTTCTTC. Translated: CASSHRLNEQFF.

The chain carries TRBV7-9 and TRBJ2-7; TRBD1 matches 9 bases. The CDR3 totals 15 residues. V was pared by 4 bases and J by 2 bases, with 6 bases of the junction left unmatched. In germline, CDR1 is SEHNR, CDR2 FQNEAQ (reference sequence). In DNA, the CDR3 is TGTGCCAGCAGCTCCCCGGGACAGGGAACCTACGAGCAGTACTTC. Protein: CASSSPGQGTYEQYF.

The V and J genes are TRBV28 and TRBJ2-7; no definite D call. CDR1 and CDR2 from the germline V gene are MDHEN and SYDVKM. This CDR3 has 14 amino acids. Trimming removed 6 bases from V and 5 bases from J, with 17 bases in between. The CDR3 loop is CASSDLDALHEQYF. The CDR3 DNA reads TGTGCCAGCAGCGACTTGGACGCCCTCCACGAGCAGTACTTC.

This clone showed up just once. This chain connects TRBV11-2 to TRBJ2-2, with TRBD1 matching over 7 bases. Germline values: CDR1 SGHAT, CDR2 FQNNGV. This CDR3 region has 17 residues. V lost 0 bases and J lost 7; bases outside the gene matches: 11. The CDR3 reads CASSLDLSGGSIGELFF. The CDR3 region has the DNA TGTGCCAGCAGCTTAGATCTGTCAGGGGGTTCGATCGGGGAGCTGTTTTTT.

This chain joins TRBV4-1 and TRBJ1-1, with D maybe TRBD1 (5 bases). The CDR3 is made up of 15 amino acids. CDR1 MGHRA and CDR2 YSYEKL come from the germline V gene. V lost 3 bases to trimming and J lost 1 base, with 12 bases between them. The CDR3 bases are TGCGCCAGCAGCCATACCGGGACGGAGAACACTGAAGCTTTCTTT. The encoded protein is CASSHTGTENTEAFF.

This chain joins TRBV28 and TRBJ1-2; 7 bases match TRBD1. Germline assignment: CDR1 MDHEN and CDR2 SYDVKM. Losses at the gene ends were 3 bases for V and 4 bases for J; bases not matched to a gene: 2. This CDR3 region has 13 residues. CDR3 region: CASSFTGAYGYTF. DNA for the CDR3: TGTGCCAGCAGTTTTACAGGGGCCTATGGCTACACCTTC.

In this sample, this clone turned up a few times. The V gene is TRBV6-6, the J gene TRBJ2-2; D call uncertain. Germline-derived CDR1 and CDR2 are MNHNY and SVGAGI (reference sequence). There are 15 residues in the CDR3. The V and J ends lost 2 bases and 3 bases respectively, with 10 bases between them. The CDR3, as DNA: TGTGCCAGCAGTTACCGAACTACCCACACCGGGGAGCTGTTTTTT. Its translation: CASSYRTTHTGELFF.

This clone appeared a few times. J is TRBJ2-1 and V is TRBV28; 8 bases are shared with TRBD1. With 6 bases clipped from V and 9 bases from J, the junction kept 16 bases outside the gene matches. The germline gives CDR1 MDHEN, CDR2 SYDVKM. The CDR3 has 16 residues. The CDR3 here is CASSKTGDGARPEQFF. For the CDR3, the DNA is TGTGCCAGCAGCAAGACAGGGGACGGCGCTAGACCTGAGCAGTTCTTC.

The chain uses TRBV18 and TRBJ2-3, with D possibly being TRBD1 (6 bases). The CDR3 spans 15 residues. Trimming took 3 bases from V and 1 from J, leaving 11 bases between them. Germline V lookup: CDR1 KGHSH, CDR2 LQKENI. The CDR3 loop reads CASSPPRQGTDTQYF. The CDR3 DNA sequence: TGTGCCAGCTCACCGCCTCGACAGGGCACAGATACGCAGTATTTT.

The rearrangement uses TRBV19 and TRBJ2-7; no clear D gene. The CDR3 covers 16 residues. V lost 4 bases and J 6 bases, leaving 22 bases between the germline ends. Per germline, CDR1 LNHDA and CDR2 SQIVND (reference sequence). DNA of the CDR3: TGTGCCAGTAGTAGAATGGAATACTCCTCCCCCACCGAGCAGTACTTC. As protein: CASSRMEYSSPTEQYF.

The DNA of the CDR3 is TGTGCCAGCAGCCCTATCTATGGGGGGGCGAGGCAGCCCCAGCATTTT. It codes for CASSPIYGGARQPQHF. This chain links TRBV7-2 with TRBJ1-5; D may be TRBD1 (6 bases). The CDR3 totals 16 residues. CDR1 and CDR2 (germline): SGHTA, FQGNSA. Trimming pared 5 bases from V and 7 bases from J, leaving 21 bases between.